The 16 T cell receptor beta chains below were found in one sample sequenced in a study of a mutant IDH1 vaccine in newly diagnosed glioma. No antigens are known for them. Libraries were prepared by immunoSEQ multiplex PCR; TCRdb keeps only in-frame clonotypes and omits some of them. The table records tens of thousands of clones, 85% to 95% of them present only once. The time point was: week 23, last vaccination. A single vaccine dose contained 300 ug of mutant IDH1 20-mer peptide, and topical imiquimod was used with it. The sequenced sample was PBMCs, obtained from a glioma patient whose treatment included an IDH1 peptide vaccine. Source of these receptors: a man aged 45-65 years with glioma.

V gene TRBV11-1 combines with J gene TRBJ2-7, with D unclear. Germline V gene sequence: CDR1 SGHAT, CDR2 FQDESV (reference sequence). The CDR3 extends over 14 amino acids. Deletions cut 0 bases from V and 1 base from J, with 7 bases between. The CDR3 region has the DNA TGTGCCAGCAGCTTAGCCAGTGGATCCTACGAGCAGTACTTC. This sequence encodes CASSLASGSYEQYF.

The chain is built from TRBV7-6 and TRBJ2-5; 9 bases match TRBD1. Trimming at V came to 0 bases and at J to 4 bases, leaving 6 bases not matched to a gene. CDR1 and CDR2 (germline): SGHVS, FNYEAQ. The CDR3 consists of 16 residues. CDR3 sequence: CASSLAGTGRAETQYF. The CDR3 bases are TGTGCCAGCAGCTTAGCGGGGACAGGGCGGGCAGAGACCCAGTACTTC.

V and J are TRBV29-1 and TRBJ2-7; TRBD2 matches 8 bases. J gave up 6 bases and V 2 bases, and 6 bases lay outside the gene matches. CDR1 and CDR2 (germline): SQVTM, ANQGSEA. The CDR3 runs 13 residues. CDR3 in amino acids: CSVESGSSLEQYF. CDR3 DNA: TGCAGCGTTGAAAGCGGGAGTAGCCTCGAGCAGTACTTC.

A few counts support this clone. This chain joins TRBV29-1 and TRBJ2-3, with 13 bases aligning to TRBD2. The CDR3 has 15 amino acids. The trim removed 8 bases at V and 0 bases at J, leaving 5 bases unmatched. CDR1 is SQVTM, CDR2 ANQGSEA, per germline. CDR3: CSLKGLAGSTDTQYF. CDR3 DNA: TGCAGCTTAAAGGGACTAGCGGGGAGCACAGATACGCAGTATTTT.

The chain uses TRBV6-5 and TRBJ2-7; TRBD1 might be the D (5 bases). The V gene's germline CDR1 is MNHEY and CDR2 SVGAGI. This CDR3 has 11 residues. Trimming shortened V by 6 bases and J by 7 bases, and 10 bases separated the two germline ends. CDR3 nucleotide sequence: TGTGCCAGCAGCCAGGGTTTGGAGCAGTACTTC. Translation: CASSQGLEQYF.

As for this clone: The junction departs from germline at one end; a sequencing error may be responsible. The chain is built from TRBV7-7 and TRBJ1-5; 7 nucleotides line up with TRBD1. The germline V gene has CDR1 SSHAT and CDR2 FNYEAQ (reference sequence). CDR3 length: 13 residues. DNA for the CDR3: TGTGCTAGCAGCGAGGGGGCCAATCAGCCCCAGCATTTT. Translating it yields CASSEGANQPQHF.

CDR3 loop: CATSRGRENQPQHF. The CDR3 bases are TGTGCCACCAGCAGAGGAAGGGAGAATCAGCCCCAGCATTTT. The chain joins TRBV15 to TRBJ1-5; D is unresolved. The CDR3 covers 14 residues. The V end lost 1 base, the J end lost 4 bases, and 8 bases lay between the germline ends. The germline V gene encodes CDR1 LNHNV and CDR2 YYDKDF (reference sequence). Complete variable domain (other parts from reference TRBV15 and TRBJ1-5): DAMVIQNPRYQVTQFGKPVTLSCSQTLNHNVMYWYQQKSSQAPKLLFHYYDKDFNNEADTPDNFQSRRPNTSFCFLDIRSPGLGDTAMYLCATSRGRENQPQHFGDGTRLSIL.

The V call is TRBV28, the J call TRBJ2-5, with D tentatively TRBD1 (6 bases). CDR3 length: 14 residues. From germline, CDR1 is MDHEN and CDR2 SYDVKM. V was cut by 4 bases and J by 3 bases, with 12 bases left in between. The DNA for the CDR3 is TGTGCCAGCAGTTCGTCCGGGACAAAAGAGACCCAGTACTTC. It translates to CASSSSGTKETQYF. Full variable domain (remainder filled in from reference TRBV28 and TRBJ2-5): DVKVTQSSRYLVKRTGEKVFLECVQDMDHENMFWYRQDPGLGLRLIYFSYDVKMKEKGDIPEGYSVSREKKERFSLILESASTNQTSMYLCASSSSGTKETQYFGPGTRLLVL.

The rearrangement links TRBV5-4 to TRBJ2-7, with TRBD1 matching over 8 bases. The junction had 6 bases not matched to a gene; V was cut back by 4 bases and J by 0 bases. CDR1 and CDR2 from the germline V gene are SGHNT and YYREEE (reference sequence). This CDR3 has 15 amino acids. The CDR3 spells CASSARTGHSYEQYF. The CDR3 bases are TGTGCCAGCAGCGCGAGGACAGGGCACTCCTACGAGCAGTACTTC.

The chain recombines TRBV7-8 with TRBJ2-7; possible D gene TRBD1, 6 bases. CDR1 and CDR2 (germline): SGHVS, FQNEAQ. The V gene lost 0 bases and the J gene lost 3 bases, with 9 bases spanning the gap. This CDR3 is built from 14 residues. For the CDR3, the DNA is TGTGCCAGCAGCTTAGCTGGACAGAGCTACGAGCAGTACTTC. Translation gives CASSLAGQSYEQYF.

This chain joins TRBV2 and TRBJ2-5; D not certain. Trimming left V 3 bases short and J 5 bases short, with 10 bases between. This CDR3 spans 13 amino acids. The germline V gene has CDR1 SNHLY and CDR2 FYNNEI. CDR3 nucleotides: TGTGCCAGCAGTGAGTTCGCTGAGGAGACCCAGTACTTC. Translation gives CASSEFAEETQYF.

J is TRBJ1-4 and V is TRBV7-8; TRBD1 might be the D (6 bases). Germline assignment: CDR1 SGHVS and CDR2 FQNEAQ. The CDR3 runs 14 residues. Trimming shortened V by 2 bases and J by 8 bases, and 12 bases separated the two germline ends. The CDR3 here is CASSLPRGGEKLFF. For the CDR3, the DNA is TGTGCCAGCAGCTTACCAAGGGGGGGCGAAAAACTGTTTTTT. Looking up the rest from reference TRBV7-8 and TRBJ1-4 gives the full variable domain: GAGVSQSPRYKVAKRGQDVALRCDPISGHVSLFWYQQALGQGPEFLTYFQNEAQLDKSGLPSDRFFAERPEGSVSTLKIQRTQQEDSAVYLCASSLPRGGEKLFFGSGTQLSVL.

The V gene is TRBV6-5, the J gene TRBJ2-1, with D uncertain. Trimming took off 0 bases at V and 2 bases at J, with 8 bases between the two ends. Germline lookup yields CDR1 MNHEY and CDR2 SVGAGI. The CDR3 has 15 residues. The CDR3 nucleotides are TGTGCCAGCAGTTACTCGGGTGGACCCTACAATGAGCAGTTCTTC. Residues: CASSYSGGPYNEQFF.

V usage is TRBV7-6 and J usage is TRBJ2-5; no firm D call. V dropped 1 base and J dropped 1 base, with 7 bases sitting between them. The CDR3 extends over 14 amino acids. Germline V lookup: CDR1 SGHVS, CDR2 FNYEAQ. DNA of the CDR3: TGTGCCAGCAGCTTAGTCCCTAGCCAAGAGACCCAGTACTTC. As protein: CASSLVPSQETQYF.

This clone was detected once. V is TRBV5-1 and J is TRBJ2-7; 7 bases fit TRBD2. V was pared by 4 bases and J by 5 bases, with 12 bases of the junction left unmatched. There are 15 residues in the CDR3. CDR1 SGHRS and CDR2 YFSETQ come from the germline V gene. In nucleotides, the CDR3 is TGCGCCAGCAGCCGCGGCGGGGAGGGGTCCCACGAGCAGTACTTC. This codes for CASSRGGEGSHEQYF.

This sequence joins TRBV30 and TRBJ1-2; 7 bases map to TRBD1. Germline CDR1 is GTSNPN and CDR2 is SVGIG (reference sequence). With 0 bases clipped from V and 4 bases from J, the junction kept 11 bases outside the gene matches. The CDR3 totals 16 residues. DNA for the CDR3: TGTGCCTGGAGTGTACGCATGACAGGGCCTTCCTATGGCTACACCTTC. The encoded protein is CAWSVRMTGPSYGYTF.